The 2 T cell receptor beta chains reported below all come from one sample, sequenced in a study of CD8+ T cells in alopecia areata. Extracted RNA was reverse transcribed into cDNA, the sequencing template. Libraries were prepared by immunoSEQ multiplex PCR; TCRdb keeps only in-frame clonotypes and omits some of them. The sample has more than 95,000 clones; around 64% are singletons. The sample taken for sequencing was CD4+ T cells sorted from blood. Receptors originate from a human donor in good health.

With respect to this clone: A read error may produce the germline difference seen at one junction end. The rearrangement links TRBV2 to TRBJ2-1; D may correspond to TRBD1 or TRBD2 (7 bases each). This CDR3 comprises 13 residues. The germline gives CDR1 SNHLY, CDR2 FYNNEI. The CDR3 here is CASTTGAGANGIF. DNA of the CDR3: TGTGCCAGCACCACAGGGGCGGGGGCCAACGGAATCTTC.

V usage is TRBV7-9 and J usage is TRBJ1-1; D unclear. The length of the CDR3 is 12 residues. V lost 1 base and J lost 10, with 10 bases in between. CDR1 is SEHNR and CDR2 is FQNEAQ in the germline V gene (reference sequence). This CDR3 is CASSLVSRGAFF. The CDR3 nucleotides read TGTGCCAGCAGCTTAGTAAGCCGGGGAGCTTTCTTT.